Listed below are T cell receptor beta chains from one sample, sequenced in a study of lymphopenia after photon versus proton radiotherapy. Sequencing used immunoSEQ multiplex PCR; TCRdb keeps in-frame clones, though not all of them. The sample holds almost 25,000 clones, about 84% seen once. Sequencing was performed on peripheral blood, taken from a patient treated with proton-based radiotherapy. These receptors all stem from a woman in her 70s with pancreatic cancer. CDR3s include the opening cysteine and the closing phenylalanine or tryptophan.

TRBJ2-5,TRBV4-1,CASSQDPSGAQQETQYF
TRBJ2-2,TRBV30,CAWSVKGPGTGELFF
TRBJ1-5,TRBV6-5,CASSLQGNQPQHF
TRBJ1-5,TRBV7-9,CASSVGGLGNQPQHF
TRBJ2-5,TRBV5-1,CASREGQGSLSETQYF
TRBJ2-7,TRBV28,CASSTPGSSYEQYF
TRBJ2-2,TRBV14,CASKLTGFTGELFF
TRBJ1-5,TRBV2,CASSGGTAANQPQHF
TRBJ2-5,TRBV5-4,CASSLGLADQETQYF
TRBJ2-5,TRBV19,CASSIKTQYF
TRBJ2-1,TRBV14,CASSQGTGPFF